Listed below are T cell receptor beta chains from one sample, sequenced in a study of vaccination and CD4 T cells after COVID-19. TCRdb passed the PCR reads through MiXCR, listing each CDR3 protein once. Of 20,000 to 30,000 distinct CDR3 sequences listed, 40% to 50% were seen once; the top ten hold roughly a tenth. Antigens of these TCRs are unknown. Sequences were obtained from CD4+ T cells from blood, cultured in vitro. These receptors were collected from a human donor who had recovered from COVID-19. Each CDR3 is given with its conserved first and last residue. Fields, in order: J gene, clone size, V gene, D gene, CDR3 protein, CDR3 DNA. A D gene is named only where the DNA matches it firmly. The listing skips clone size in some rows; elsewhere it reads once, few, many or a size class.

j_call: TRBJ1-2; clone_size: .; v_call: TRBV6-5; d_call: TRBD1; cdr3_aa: CASSYQGDGYTF; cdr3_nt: TGTGCCAGCAGTTACCAGGGGGATGGCTACACCTTC
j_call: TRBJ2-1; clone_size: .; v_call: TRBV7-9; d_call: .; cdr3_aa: CASSDGTLYNEQFF; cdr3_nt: TGTGCCAGCAGCGACGGCACCCTTTACAATGAGCAGTTCTTC
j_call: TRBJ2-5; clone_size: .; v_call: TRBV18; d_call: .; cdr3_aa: CASSLASPEVSQETQYF; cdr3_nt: TGTGCCAGCTCACTGGCATCCCCGGAGGTCAGTCAAGAGACCCAGTACTTC
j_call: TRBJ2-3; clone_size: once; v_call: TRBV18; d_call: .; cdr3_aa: CASSPPAVDTQYF; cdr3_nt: TGTGCCAGCTCACCACCGGCTGTTGATACGCAGTATTTT
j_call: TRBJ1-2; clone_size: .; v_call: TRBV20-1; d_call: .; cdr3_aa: CSANQLYGKGTYGYTF; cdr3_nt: TGCAGTGCGAATCAGCTGTACGGGAAGGGAACCTATGGCTACACCTTC
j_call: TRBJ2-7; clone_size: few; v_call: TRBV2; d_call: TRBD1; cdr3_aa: CASFRTGLSYEQYF; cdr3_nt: TGTGCCAGCTTTAGGACAGGTCTCTCCTACGAGCAGTACTTC
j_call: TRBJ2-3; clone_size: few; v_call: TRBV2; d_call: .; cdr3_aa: CASLGQGSTDTQYF; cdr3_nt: TGTGCCAGCTTAGGGCAGGGGAGCACAGATACGCAGTATTTT
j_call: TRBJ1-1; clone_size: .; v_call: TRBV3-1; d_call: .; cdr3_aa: CASSRPGAGDGWGTEAFF; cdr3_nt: TGTGCCAGCAGCCGTCCGGGAGCAGGGGACGGGTGGGGGACTGAAGCTTTCTTT
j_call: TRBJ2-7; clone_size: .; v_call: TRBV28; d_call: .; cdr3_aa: CASTPRSGEQYF; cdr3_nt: TGTGCCAGCACCCCCCGGTCTGGCGAGCAGTACTTC
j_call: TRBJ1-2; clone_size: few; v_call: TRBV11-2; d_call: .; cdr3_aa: CASNPRGGPYGYTF; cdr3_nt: TGTGCCAGCAACCCAAGGGGGGGACCTTATGGCTACACCTTC
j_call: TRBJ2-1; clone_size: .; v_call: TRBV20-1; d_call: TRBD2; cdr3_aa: CSARTLAGPGDEQFF; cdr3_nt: TGCAGTGCTAGAACGCTAGCGGGGCCAGGGGATGAGCAGTTCTTC
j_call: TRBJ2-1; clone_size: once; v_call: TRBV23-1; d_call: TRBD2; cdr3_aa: CASSQTGTSGGRQPYNEQFF; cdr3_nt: TGCGCCAGCAGTCAAACCGGGACTAGCGGGGGGAGGCAGCCTTACAATGAGCAGTTCTTC
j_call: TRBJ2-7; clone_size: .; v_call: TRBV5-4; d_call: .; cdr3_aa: CASSSRTERYEQYF; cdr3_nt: TGTGCCAGCAGCTCTCGGACCGAACGATACGAGCAGTACTTC
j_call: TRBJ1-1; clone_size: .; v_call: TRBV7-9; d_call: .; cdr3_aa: CASSPERTVNTEAFF; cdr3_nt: TGTGCCAGCAGCCCAGAAAGGACAGTGAACACTGAAGCTTTCTTT
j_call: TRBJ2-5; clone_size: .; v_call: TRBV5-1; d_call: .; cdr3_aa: CASSNQNPQETQYF; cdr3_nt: TGCGCCAGCAGCAATCAGAATCCTCAAGAGACCCAGTACTTC
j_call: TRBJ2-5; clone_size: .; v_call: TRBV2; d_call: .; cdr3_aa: CASTTEGGREETQYF; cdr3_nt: TGTGCCAGCACTACTGAGGGGGGTAGGGAAGAGACCCAGTACTTC
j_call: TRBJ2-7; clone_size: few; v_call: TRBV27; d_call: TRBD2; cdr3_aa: CASLAPGGHEQYF; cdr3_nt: TGTGCCAGCTTAGCGCCGGGAGGCCACGAGCAGTACTTC
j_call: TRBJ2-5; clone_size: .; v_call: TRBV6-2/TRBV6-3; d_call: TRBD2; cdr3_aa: CASTPAGTSGIQETQYF; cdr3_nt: TGTGCCAGCACCCCGGCGGGGACTAGCGGGATCCAAGAGACCCAGTACTTC
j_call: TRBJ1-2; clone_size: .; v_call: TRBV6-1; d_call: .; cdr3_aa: CASSEATDRNGYTF; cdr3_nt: TGTGCCAGCAGTGAAGCTACGGACAGAAATGGCTACACCTTC
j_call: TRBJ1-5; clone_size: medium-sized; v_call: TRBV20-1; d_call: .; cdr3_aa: CSAGGGAYSNQPQHF; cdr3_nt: TGCAGTGCTGGGGGGGGCGCTTATAGCAATCAGCCCCAGCATTTT
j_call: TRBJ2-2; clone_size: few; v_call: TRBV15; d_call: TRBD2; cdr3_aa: CATSRDHGTSFGGELFF; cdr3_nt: TGTGCCACCAGCAGAGACCACGGGACTAGCTTCGGCGGGGAGCTGTTTTTT
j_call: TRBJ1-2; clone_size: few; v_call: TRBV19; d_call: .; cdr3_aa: CASIDLQGNYGYTF; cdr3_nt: TGTGCCAGTATCGACTTACAGGGAAACTATGGCTACACCTTC
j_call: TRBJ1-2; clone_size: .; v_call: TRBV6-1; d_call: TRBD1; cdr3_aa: CASSPQGQGAHYGYTF; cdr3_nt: TGTGCCAGCAGTCCCCAAGGACAGGGGGCGCATTATGGCTACACCTTC
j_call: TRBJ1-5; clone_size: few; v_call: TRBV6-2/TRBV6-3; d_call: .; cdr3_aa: CAIGRDSNQPQHF; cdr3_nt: TGTGCCATCGGACGGGACAGCAATCAGCCCCAGCATTTT
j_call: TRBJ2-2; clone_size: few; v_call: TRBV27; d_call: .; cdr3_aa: CASSLDQSATGELFF; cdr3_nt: TGTGCCAGCAGTTTGGATCAGTCGGCTACCGGGGAGCTGTTTTTT
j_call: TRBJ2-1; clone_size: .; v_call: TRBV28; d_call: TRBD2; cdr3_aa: CASSSSGRARGEQFF; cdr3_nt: TGTGCCAGCAGTAGTAGCGGGAGGGCCAGGGGTGAGCAGTTCTTC
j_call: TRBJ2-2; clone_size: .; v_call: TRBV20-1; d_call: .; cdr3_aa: CSARDQGSGRGTGELFF; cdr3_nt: TGCAGTGCTAGAGATCAGGGGTCAGGGCGGGGGACCGGGGAGCTGTTTTTT
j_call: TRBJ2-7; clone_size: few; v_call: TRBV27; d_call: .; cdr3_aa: CASSLSGRYEQYF; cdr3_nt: TGTGCCAGCAGTTTATCAGGCCGCTACGAGCAGTACTTC
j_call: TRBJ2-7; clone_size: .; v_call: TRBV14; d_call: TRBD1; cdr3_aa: CASSNITGVTHEQYF; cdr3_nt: TGTGCCAGCAGTAACATTACAGGGGTTACCCACGAGCAGTACTTC
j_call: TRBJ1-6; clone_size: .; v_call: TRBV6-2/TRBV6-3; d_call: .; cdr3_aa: CASTPESQNNSPLHF; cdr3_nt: TGTGCCAGCACCCCCGAGAGCCAGAATAATTCACCCCTCCACTTT
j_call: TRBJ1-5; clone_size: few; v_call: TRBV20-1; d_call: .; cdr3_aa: CSARDMRSGGVGFQPQHF; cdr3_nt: TGCAGTGCTAGAGATATGAGGAGCGGAGGGGTCGGGTTCCAGCCCCAGCATTTT
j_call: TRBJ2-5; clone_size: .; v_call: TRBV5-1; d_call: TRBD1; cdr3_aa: CASSFYPRDRVFQETQYF; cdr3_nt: TGCGCCAGCAGCTTTTATCCCCGGGACAGGGTCTTCCAAGAGACCCAGTACTTC
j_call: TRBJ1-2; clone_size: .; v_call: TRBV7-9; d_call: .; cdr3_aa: CASSAGYGYTF; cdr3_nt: TGTGCCAGCAGCGCAGGGTATGGCTACACCTTC
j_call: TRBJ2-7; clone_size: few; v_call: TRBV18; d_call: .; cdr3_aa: CASSPDRLFYEQYF; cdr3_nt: TGTGCCAGCTCACCTGACAGACTTTTCTACGAGCAGTACTTC
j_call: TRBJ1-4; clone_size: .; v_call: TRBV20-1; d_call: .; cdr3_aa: CSALRGVGEKLFF; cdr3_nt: TGCAGTGCTTTGAGGGGGGTTGGTGAAAAACTGTTTTTT
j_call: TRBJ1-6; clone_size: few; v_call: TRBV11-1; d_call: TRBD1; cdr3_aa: CASSEWTGPGSPLHF; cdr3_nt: TGTGCCAGCAGCGAATGGACAGGGCCAGGCTCACCCCTCCACTTT
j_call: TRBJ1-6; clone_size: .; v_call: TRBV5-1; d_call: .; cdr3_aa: CASSTTWGGGSPLHF; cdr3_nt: TGCGCCAGCAGTACTACGTGGGGGGGTGGTTCACCCCTCCACTTT
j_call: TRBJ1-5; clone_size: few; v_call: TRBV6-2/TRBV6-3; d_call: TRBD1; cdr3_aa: CASSLRQGELLNQPQHF; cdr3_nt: TGTGCCAGCAGCCTAAGACAGGGAGAATTACTTAATCAGCCCCAGCATTTT
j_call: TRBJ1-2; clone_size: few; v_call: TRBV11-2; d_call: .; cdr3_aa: CASSFRVPIGYGYTF; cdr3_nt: TGTGCCAGCAGCTTCCGGGTTCCTATAGGCTATGGCTACACCTTC
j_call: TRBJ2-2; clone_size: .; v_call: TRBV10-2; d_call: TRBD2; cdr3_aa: CASSGEGPSTGELFF; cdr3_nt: TGCGCCAGCAGCGGGGAGGGGCCCTCCACCGGGGAGCTGTTTTTT
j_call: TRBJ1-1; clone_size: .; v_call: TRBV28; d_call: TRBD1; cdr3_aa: CASSSGDRSNTEAFF; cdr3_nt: TGTGCCAGCAGTTCTGGGGACAGATCGAACACTGAAGCTTTCTTT